The following is a T cell receptor (beta chain) sequence with its context. Its specificity is unknown. The libraries of TRB cDNA were prepared using 5' RACE with UMI labels. TCRdb derives one entry per CDR3 protein from the 5' RACE reads, leaving out DNA. The specimen's table records over 95,000 distinct CDR3 sequences. This CDR3 contains 13 residues. CDR1 MGHRA and CDR2 YSYEKL come from the germline V gene. The data were obtained in a study of CXCR3-negative and CXCR3-positive naive CD8 T cells. Study observations and caveats: The TRB CDR3s that CXCR3-positive naive cells carried were more hydrophobic than those of CXCR3-negative naive cells. Both of the naive subsets showed about the same high diversity, but memory CD8+ cells had much less. CXCR3-negative and CXCR3-positive naive cells shared comparable TRBV-TRBJ usage, but memory cells did not. Fresh PBMCs served for most assays, and CXCR3 expression fell partially after cryopreservation. Both naive subsets carried similar amounts of surface CD5, so TCR strength was inferred from TRB CDR3 properties.

The clonotype comes from a human donor in good health. Some clones in this sample may be carry-over from other donors' samples. The genes are TRBV4-1 and TRBJ2-7. Sequences were obtained from naive CXCR3+ CD8+ T cells from blood. The subset: CD45RO-CCR7+CD27+CD95- naive CD8+ T cells expressing CXCR3 (TNR3+). CDR3 sequence reads: CASSQGVIDEQYF.